This T cell receptor (beta chain) emerged from a study of shared clonotypes between healthy human individuals. Study observations and caveats: Naive subsets tended to show greater estimated richness than memory subsets. Clonotypes that were shared across a handful of donors made up roughly 5% of naive CD4 clonotypes.

About this clone: The target antigen is unknown.

Positive CCR7 selection of CD45RO-negative cells yielded the naive CD8 cells, and terminally differentiated effector memory CD45RA+ cells were excluded. Donors, healthy HIV-negative adults, lacked recent acute infections or vaccinations. Germline-derived CDR1 and CDR2 are MDHEN and SYDVKM. CDR3 length equals 13 residues. The V gene lost 3 bases and the J gene lost 5 bases, with 11 bases spanning the gap. Genomic DNA of every subset was divided equally among multiple immunoSEQ plates. Some clones are missing from TCRdb's copy, which holds only in-frame ones; the method was immunoSEQ multiplex PCR. Of about 2.1 million clones in the sample, 85% to 95% are singletons; the top ten hold 1.7%.

This sequence was found in a man younger than 35 in good health. Some clones in this sample may be carry-over from other donors' samples. The chain links TRBV28 to TRBJ2-7; tentatively, D is TRBD1 (5 bases). The material sequenced was naive CD8+ T cells from PBMCs. The DNA of the CDR3 is TGTGCCAGCAGTTTCGGGCAGGGCAACGAGCAGTACTTC. Translating gives CASSFGQGNEQYF. The full variable domain, completed using reference TRBV28 and TRBJ2-7, is DVKVTQSSRYLVKRTGEKVFLECVQDMDHENMFWYRQDPGLGLRLIYFSYDVKMKEKGDIPEGYSVSREKKERFSLILESASTNQTSMYLCASSFGQGNEQYFGPGTRLTVT.